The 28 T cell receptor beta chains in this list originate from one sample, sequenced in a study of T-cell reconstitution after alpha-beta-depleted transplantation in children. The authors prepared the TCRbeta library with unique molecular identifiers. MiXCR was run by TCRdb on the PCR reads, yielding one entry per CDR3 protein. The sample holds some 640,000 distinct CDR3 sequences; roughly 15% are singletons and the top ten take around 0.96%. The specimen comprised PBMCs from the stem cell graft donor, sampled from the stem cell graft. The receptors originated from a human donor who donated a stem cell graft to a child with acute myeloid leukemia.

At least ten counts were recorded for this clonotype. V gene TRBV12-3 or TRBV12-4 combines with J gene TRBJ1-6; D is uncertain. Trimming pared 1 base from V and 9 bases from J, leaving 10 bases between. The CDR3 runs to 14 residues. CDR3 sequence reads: CASSLGQSSSPLHF. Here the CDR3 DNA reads TGTGCCAGCAGTTTAGGGCAGTCAAGTTCACCCCTCCACTTT.

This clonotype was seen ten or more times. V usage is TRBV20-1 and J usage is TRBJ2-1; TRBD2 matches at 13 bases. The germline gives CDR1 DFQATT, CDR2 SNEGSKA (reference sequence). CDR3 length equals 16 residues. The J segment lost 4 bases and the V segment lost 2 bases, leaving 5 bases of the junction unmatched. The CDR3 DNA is TGCAGTGCTAGACTGCAGACTAGCGGGGGGTACAATGAGCAGTTCTTC. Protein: CSARLQTSGGYNEQFF.

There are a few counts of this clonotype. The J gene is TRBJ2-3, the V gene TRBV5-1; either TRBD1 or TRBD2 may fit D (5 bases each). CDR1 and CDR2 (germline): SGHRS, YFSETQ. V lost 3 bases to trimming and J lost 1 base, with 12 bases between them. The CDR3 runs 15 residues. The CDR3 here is CASSSGRPGTDTQYF. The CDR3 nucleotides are TGCGCCAGCAGCTCGGGACGGCCGGGCACAGATACGCAGTATTTT.

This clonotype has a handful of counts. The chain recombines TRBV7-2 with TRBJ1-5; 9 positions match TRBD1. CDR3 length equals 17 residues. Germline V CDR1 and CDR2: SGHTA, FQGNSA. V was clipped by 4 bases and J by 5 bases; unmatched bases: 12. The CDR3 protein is CASSSTGGRTRDQPQHF. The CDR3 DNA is TGTGCCAGCAGCTCCACAGGGGGCCGAACGAGGGATCAGCCCCAGCATTTT. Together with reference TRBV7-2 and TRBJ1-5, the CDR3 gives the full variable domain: GAGVSQSPSNKVTEKGKDVELRCDPISGHTALYWYRQSLGQGLEFLIYFQGNSAPDKSGLPSDRFSAERTGGSVSTLTIQRTQQEDSAVYLCASSSTGGRTRDQPQHFGDGTRLSIL.

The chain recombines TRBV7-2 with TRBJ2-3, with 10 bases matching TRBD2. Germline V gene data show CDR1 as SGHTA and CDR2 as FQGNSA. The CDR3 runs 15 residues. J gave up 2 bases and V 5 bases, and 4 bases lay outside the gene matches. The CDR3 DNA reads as TGTGCCAGCAGCCCGAGCGGGGGGGTCACAGATACGCAGTATTTT. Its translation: CASSPSGGVTDTQYF. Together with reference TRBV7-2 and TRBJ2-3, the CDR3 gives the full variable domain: GAGVSQSPSNKVTEKGKDVELRCDPISGHTALYWYRQSLGQGLEFLIYFQGNSAPDKSGLPSDRFSAERTGGSVSTLTIQRTQQEDSAVYLCASSPSGGVTDTQYFGPGTRLTVL.

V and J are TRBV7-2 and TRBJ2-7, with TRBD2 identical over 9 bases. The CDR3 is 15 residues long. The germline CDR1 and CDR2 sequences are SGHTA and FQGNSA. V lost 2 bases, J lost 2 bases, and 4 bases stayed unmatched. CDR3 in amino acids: CASSLSSGVTYEQYF. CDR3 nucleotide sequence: TGTGCCAGCAGCTTATCTAGCGGGGTCACCTACGAGCAGTACTTC.

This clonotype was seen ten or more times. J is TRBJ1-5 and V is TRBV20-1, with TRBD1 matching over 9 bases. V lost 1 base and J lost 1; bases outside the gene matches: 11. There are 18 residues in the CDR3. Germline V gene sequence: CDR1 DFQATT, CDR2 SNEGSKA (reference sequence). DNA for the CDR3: TGCAGTGCTAGAGGGGCGACAGGGGGTTTGGGGAGCAATCAGCCCCAGCATTTT. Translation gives CSARGATGGLGSNQPQHF.

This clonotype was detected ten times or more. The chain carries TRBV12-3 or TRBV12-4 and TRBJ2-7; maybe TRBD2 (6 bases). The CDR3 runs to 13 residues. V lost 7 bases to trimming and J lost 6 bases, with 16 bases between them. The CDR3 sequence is CASTLARGGEQYF. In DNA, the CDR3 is TGTGCCAGCACCTTGGCGAGGGGAGGCGAGCAGTACTTC.

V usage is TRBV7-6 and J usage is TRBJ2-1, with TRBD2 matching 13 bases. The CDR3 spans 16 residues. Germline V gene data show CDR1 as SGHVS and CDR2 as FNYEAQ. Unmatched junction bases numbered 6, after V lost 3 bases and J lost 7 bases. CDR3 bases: TGTGCCAGCAGCTTCGGCCTACTAGCGGGGGGGAATGAGCAGTTCTTC. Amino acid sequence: CASSFGLLAGGNEQFF.

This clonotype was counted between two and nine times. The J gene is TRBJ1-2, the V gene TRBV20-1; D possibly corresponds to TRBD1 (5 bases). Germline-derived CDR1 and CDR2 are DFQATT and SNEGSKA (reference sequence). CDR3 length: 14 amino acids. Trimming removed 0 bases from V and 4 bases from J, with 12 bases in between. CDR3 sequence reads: CSARDIGTVYGYTF. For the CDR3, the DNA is TGCAGTGCTAGAGATATAGGGACGGTCTATGGCTACACCTTC.

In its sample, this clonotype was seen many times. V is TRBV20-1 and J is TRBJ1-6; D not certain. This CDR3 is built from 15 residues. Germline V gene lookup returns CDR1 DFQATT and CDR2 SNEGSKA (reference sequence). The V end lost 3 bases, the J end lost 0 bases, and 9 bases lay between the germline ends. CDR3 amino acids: CSASQLSSYNSPLHF. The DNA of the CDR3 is TGCAGTGCTAGTCAGCTAAGCTCCTATAATTCACCCCTCCACTTT.

The CDR3 DNA sequence: TGTGCCAGCTCACCCTGGGACAGGGAGGGAAATGAGCAGTTCTTC. It is translated as CASSPWDREGNEQFF. This chain connects TRBV18 to TRBJ2-1; TRBD1 matches at 9 bases. CDR1 is KGHSH, CDR2 LQKENI, per germline. After removal of 3 bases from V and 7 bases from J, the junction contained 7 bases not matched to a gene. CDR3 size: 15 residues.

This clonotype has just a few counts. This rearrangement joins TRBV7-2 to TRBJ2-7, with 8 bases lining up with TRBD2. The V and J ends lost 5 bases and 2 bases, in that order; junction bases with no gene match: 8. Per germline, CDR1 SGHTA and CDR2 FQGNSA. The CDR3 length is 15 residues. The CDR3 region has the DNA TGTGCCAGCAGCATCTCCGGGAGGGAGGCCTACGAGCAGTACTTC. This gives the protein CASSISGREAYEQYF.

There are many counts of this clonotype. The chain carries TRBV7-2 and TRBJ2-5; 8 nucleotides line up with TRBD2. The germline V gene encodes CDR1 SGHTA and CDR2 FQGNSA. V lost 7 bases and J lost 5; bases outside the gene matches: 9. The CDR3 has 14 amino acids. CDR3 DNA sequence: TGTGCCAGCAAGGAAGGGTCTAGCGGGGAGACCCAGTACTTC. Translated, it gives CASKEGSSGETQYF.

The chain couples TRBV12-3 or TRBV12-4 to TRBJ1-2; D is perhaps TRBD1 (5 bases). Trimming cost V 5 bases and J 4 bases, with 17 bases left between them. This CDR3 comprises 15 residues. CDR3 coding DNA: TGTGCCAGCAGTCCTCTGGGAGGGGTGGGCTATGGCTACACCTTC. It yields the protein CASSPLGGVGYGYTF.

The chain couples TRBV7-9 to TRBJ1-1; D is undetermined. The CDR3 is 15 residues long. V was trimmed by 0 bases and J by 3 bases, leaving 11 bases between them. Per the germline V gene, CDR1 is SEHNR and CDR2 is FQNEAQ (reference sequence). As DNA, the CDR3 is TGTGCCAGCAGCTTAGCTTACGACGCGTACACTGAAGCTTTCTTT. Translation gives CASSLAYDAYTEAFF.

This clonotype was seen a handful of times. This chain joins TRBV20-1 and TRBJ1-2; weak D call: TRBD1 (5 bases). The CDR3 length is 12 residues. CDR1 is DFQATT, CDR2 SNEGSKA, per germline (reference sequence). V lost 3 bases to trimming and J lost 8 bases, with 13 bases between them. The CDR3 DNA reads TGCAGTGCTAGTGGGACCGGGCTGGGCTACACCTTC. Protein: CSASGTGLGYTF.

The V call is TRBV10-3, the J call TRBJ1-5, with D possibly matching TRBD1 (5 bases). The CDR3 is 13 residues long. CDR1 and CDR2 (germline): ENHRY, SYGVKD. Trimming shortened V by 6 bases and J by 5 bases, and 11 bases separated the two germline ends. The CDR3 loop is CAISGVGDQPQHF. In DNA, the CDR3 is TGTGCCATCAGCGGGGTAGGGGATCAGCCCCAGCATTTT.

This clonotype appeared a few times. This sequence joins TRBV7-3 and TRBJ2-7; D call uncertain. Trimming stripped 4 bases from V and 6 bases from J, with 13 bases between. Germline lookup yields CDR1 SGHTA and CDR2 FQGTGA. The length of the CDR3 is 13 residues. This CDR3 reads CASSSTPSTEQYF. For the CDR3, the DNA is TGTGCCAGCAGCTCCACCCCTAGTACCGAGCAGTACTTC.

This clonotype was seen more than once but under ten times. CDR3 amino acids: CATSDLVTEEAFF. The DNA for the CDR3 is TGTGCCACCAGTGATTTGGTGACGGAGGAAGCTTTCTTT. V gene TRBV24-1 combines with J gene TRBJ1-1; D ambiguous. This CDR3 spans 13 amino acids. Germline-derived CDR1 and CDR2 are KGHDR and SFDVKD. V was trimmed by 0 bases and J by 8 bases, leaving 9 bases between them.

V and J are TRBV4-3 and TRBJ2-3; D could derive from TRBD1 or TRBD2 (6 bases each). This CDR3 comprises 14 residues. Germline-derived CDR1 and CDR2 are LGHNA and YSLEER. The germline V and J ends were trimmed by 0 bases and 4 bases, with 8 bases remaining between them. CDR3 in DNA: TGCGCCAGCAGCCAAGAGGGGGGCCCAGATACGCAGTATTTT. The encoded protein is CASSQEGGPDTQYF.

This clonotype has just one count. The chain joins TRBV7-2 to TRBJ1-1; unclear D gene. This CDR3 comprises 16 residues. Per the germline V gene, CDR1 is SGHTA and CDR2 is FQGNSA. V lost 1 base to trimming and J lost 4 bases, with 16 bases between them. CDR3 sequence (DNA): TGTGCCAGCAGCTTAGGGCCCGGGGTGCGGGGCACTGAAGCTTTCTTT. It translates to CASSLGPGVRGTEAFF.

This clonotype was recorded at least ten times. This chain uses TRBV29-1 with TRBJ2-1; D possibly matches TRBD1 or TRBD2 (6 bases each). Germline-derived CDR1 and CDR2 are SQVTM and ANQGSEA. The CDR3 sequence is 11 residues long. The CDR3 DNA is TGCGGAGGGGGGAGGATGAATGAGCAGTTCTTC. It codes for CGGGRMNEQFF.

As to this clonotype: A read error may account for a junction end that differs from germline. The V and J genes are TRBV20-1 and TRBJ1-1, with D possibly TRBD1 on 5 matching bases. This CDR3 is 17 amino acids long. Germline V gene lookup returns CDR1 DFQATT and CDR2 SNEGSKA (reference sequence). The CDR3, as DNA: TGCTGTGCTAGAGATTCGGGACCGGGACGGCTGAACACTGAAGCTTTCTTT. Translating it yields CCARDSGPGRLNTEAFF.

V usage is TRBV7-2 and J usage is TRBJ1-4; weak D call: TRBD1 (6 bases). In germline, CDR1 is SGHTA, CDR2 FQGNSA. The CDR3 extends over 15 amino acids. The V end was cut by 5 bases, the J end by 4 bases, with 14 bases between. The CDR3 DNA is TGTGCCAGCAGCGCGAGAGTGGACAGTAATGAAAAACTGTTTTTT. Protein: CASSARVDSNEKLFF.

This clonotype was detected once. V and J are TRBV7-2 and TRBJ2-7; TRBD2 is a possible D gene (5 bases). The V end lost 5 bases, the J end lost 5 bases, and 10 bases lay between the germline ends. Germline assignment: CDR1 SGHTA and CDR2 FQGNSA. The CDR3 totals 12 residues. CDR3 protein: CASSPTRNEQYF. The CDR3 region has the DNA TGTGCCAGCAGCCCTACTAGAAACGAGCAGTACTTC.

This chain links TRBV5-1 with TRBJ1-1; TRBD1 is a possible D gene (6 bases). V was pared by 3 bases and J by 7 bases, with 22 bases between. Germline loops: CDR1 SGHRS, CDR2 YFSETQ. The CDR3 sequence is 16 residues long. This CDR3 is CASSWSPNRGAVEAFF. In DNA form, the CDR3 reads TGCGCCAGCAGCTGGTCCCCCAATCGGGGGGCGGTTGAAGCTTTCTTT.

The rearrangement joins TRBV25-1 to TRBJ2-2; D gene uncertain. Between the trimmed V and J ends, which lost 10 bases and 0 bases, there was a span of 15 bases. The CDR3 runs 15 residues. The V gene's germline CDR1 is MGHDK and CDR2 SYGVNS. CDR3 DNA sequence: TGTGCCACCCAAAGCTTGACACCGAACACCGGGGAGCTGTTTTTT. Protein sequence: CATQSLTPNTGELFF.